These T cell receptor beta chains were read from a single sample in a study of T cells in Graves' hyperthyroidism and ophthalmopathy. TCRdb redid the calling of the multiplex PCR reads with MiXCR, one entry per CDR3 protein. Of hundreds of thousands of distinct CDR3 sequences in the sample, roughly 15% are singletons; the top ten hold over 3.5%. Sequencing was done on a sample of blood. These receptors came from a woman aged 35 to 49 with Graves' ophthalmopathy. CDR3s leave out the opening cysteine and the closing phenylalanine or tryptophan. Fields, in order: CDR3 protein, V gene, D gene. The D gene is left open where the match is weak.

CDR3: ASQGAPGNTIY
V: TRBV3-1
D: TRBD1

CDR3: ASRLGQVYEQY
V: TRBV28
D: TRBD1

CDR3: ASSFTGGFPYEQY
V: TRBV11-3
D: TRBD1

CDR3: ASSFLGGETQY
V: TRBV11-2
D: TRBD2

CDR3: AISDPNGRAYEQY
V: TRBV10-3
D: TRBD2

CDR3: ASTMEGAQH
V: TRBV28
D: -

CDR3: ASRSRGGGNNTEAF
V: TRBV19
D: -

CDR3: ASRSSNSGRAGGHEQY
V: TRBV28
D: TRBD2

CDR3: ASSFPGGADGYT
V: TRBV7-2
D: TRBD1

CDR3: ASSRKSGTGGFQPQH
V: TRBV27
D: TRBD1

CDR3: ASRERGSGTGELF
V: TRBV19
D: TRBD2

CDR3: ASSGLGELQETQY
V: TRBV25-1
D: -

CDR3: ASSFSRRANYEQY
V: TRBV28
D: -

CDR3: ASSRRPGTGVSAEAF
V: TRBV19
D: TRBD1

CDR3: SVEGQGLAGELF
V: TRBV29-1
D: TRBD1

CDR3: ASGETIYEQY
V: TRBV28
D: -

CDR3: ASSLARGMNTEAF
V: TRBV7-2
D: -

CDR3: ASSFLRAEGNLLNQETQY
V: TRBV28
D: -

CDR3: AISEPRMNTEAF
V: TRBV10-3
D: -

CDR3: ASSLPRGLGEQF
V: TRBV12-3/TRBV12-4
D: -

CDR3: ATAEGGSTGELF
V: TRBV28
D: -

CDR3: SARDGASERGYT
V: TRBV20-1
D: -

CDR3: ASSLYGTGGSGASVLT
V: TRBV27
D: TRBD1

CDR3: ASSGREGRWETQY
V: TRBV4-1
D: TRBD2

CDR3: ASSPPVGYEQY
V: TRBV7-2
D: -

CDR3: ASSEVSQLYEQY
V: TRBV6-1
D: -

CDR3: AWSNSGDPSNSYGYT
V: TRBV30
D: -

CDR3: AWSGYTGELF
V: TRBV30
D: -

CDR3: ASRAGQRPNYGYT
V: TRBV6-1
D: -

CDR3: ASSLAPGQNSYEQY
V: TRBV5-1
D: TRBD1

CDR3: ASSQGFDQGETQY
V: TRBV4-3
D: -

CDR3: ASSYFQQETQY
V: TRBV6-2/TRBV6-3
D: -

CDR3: ASSQEELASIYNEQF
V: TRBV3-1
D: -

CDR3: ASSNPGTETQY
V: TRBV19
D: -

CDR3: ASSGSLPDTQY
V: TRBV6-1
D: -

CDR3: ASTRTGLGYSNQPQH
V: TRBV19
D: TRBD1

CDR3: ASVLSGTGYNTEAF
V: TRBV27
D: TRBD1

CDR3: ASSELLNEAF
V: TRBV10-2
D: -

CDR3: ASSEFGGTGNTEAS
V: TRBV2
D: -

CDR3: ASSPQAGTVETQY
V: TRBV7-2
D: -

CDR3: ASSRTGAGGKAF
V: TRBV11-2
D: TRBD1

CDR3: ASSRGREDGYT
V: TRBV7-9
D: -

CDR3: AWKSGRKIYEQY
V: TRBV30
D: -

CDR3: ASSPPDGGLAGGSYEQY
V: TRBV18
D: TRBD2

CDR3: ATSRVPIGGYT
V: TRBV15
D: -

CDR3: ASSYGTRGELF
V: TRBV5-5
D: -

CDR3: SASAAPLSTSTDTQY
V: TRBV20-1
D: -

CDR3: AWRKAPVDGELF
V: TRBV30
D: -

CDR3: ASSQRTGDTEAF
V: TRBV7-6
D: TRBD1

CDR3: ASSLVTGAEAF
V: TRBV7-9
D: -

CDR3: ASSFPTLAGALGETQY
V: TRBV28
D: TRBD2

CDR3: ASSRGGGGETQY
V: TRBV13
D: -

CDR3: AWSRTDNYGYT
V: TRBV30
D: -

CDR3: SAKQGLGNQPQH
V: TRBV20-1
D: -

CDR3: ASSEAGEDGYT
V: TRBV2
D: -